Listed below are T cell receptor beta chains from one sample, sequenced in a study of cytomegalovirus exposure and HLA in healthy donors. The repertoire was sequenced with immunoSEQ multiplex PCR; TCRdb's copy has only in-frame clones and lacks some. The table shows 180,000 or so clones, with 79% occurring only once. The sequenced material came from PBMCs. These receptors were taken from a woman in her forties or fifties in good health and CMV-seronegative. Both conserved end residues are part of each CDR3. A D gene is named only where the DNA matches it firmly. Size values are once, few and many counts, or a class for expanded clones, and some rows have none.

clone size: .
V gene: TRBV4-3
J gene: TRBJ1-3
D gene: .
CDR3 DNA: TGCGCCAGCAGCCAAGGGGCCAACAGGGTTGGTCCTGGAAACACCATATATTTT
CDR3 protein: CASSQGANRVGPGNTIYF

clone size: .
V gene: TRBV7-9
J gene: TRBJ1-1
D gene: .
CDR3 DNA: TGTTCCAGCAGCTTATCTCAGTGGTCTTCGAACACTGAAGCTTTCTTT
CDR3 protein: CSSSLSQWSSNTEAFF

clone size: few
V gene: TRBV5-1
J gene: TRBJ1-1
D gene: TRBD1
CDR3 DNA: TGCGCCAGCAGCTTGGTTGGACAGGGCAACACTGAAGCTTTCTTT
CDR3 protein: CASSLVGQGNTEAFF

clone size: .
V gene: TRBV14
J gene: TRBJ2-7
D gene: .
CDR3 DNA: TGTGCCAGCAGCCCCTTCGAGGAGCAGTACTTC
CDR3 protein: CASSPFEEQYF

clone size: .
V gene: TRBV28
J gene: TRBJ1-2
D gene: .
CDR3 DNA: TGTGCCAGCAGTTTAGGGCAGGATCTCTATGGCTACACCTTC
CDR3 protein: CASSLGQDLYGYTF

clone size: .
V gene: TRBV6-6
J gene: TRBJ2-2
D gene: TRBD1
CDR3 DNA: TGTGCCAGCAGTTACCTTGGACAGGGGAACACCGGGGAGCTGTTTTTT
CDR3 protein: CASSYLGQGNTGELFF

clone size: few
V gene: TRBV28
J gene: TRBJ2-1
D gene: TRBD2
CDR3 DNA: TGTGCCAGCGTTCTAGCGGGGGGGAAAATCTACAATGAGCAGTTCTTC
CDR3 protein: CASVLAGGKIYNEQFF

clone size: .
V gene: TRBV10-3
J gene: TRBJ1-2
D gene: .
CDR3 DNA: TGTGCCATCAGCTCTCACCTCGCTACAACAGGGTTCTATGGCTACACCTTC
CDR3 protein: CAISSHLATTGFYGYTF

clone size: .
V gene: TRBV9
J gene: TRBJ2-1
D gene: TRBD2
CDR3 DNA: TGTGCCAGCAGCGGAACTAGCGGGAGGAACAATGAGCAGTTCTTC
CDR3 protein: CASSGTSGRNNEQFF

clone size: few
V gene: TRBV6-6
J gene: TRBJ2-5
D gene: TRBD1
CDR3 DNA: TGTGCCAGCAGTTACTCCGGACAGGGGCGGGAGACCCAGTACTTC
CDR3 protein: CASSYSGQGRETQYF

clone size: .
V gene: TRBV5-6
J gene: TRBJ2-7
D gene: .
CDR3 DNA: TGTGCCAGCAGCTTGTCCCCAGGGGTGTGGGTGAAGGAGCAGTACTTC
CDR3 protein: CASSLSPGVWVKEQYF

clone size: few
V gene: TRBV9
J gene: TRBJ2-7
D gene: TRBD1
CDR3 DNA: TGTGCCAGCAGCGAAGGGTTGATTGGACAGGATTCCTACGAGCAGTACTTC
CDR3 protein: CASSEGLIGQDSYEQYF

clone size: .
V gene: TRBV29-1
J gene: TRBJ2-1
D gene: TRBD1
CDR3 DNA: TGCAGCGTCGCTTCCGGCTCAGGGGGCTTGATCCATGAGCAGTTCTTC
CDR3 protein: CSVASGSGGLIHEQFF

clone size: .
V gene: TRBV18
J gene: TRBJ1-2
D gene: TRBD1
CDR3 DNA: TGTGCCAGCTCACCAGGACAGGGGGCTCTTTATGGCTACACCTTC
CDR3 protein: CASSPGQGALYGYTF

clone size: .
V gene: TRBV11-3
J gene: TRBJ2-3
D gene: .
CDR3 DNA: TGTGCCAGCAGTTCTAGCCCGGGAAGCACAGATACGCAGTATTTT
CDR3 protein: CASSSSPGSTDTQYF

clone size: few
V gene: TRBV5-1
J gene: TRBJ2-1
D gene: TRBD2
CDR3 DNA: TGCGCCAGCACCGGACTAGCGGGGAGCTCCTACAATGAGCAGTTCTTC
CDR3 protein: CASTGLAGSSYNEQFF

clone size: .
V gene: TRBV30
J gene: TRBJ1-3
D gene: TRBD1
CDR3 DNA: TGTGCCTGGGGGGGACCTGGGACAGGGAACTCTGGAAACACCATATATTTT
CDR3 protein: CAWGGPGTGNSGNTIYF

clone size: .
V gene: TRBV5-1
J gene: TRBJ2-3
D gene: TRBD1
CDR3 DNA: TGCGCCAGCAGCCCCGGGACAGGGGATACGCAGTATTTT
CDR3 protein: CASSPGTGDTQYF

clone size: once
V gene: TRBV4-3
J gene: TRBJ2-2
D gene: .
CDR3 DNA: TGCGCCAGCAGCCAAGATCTCAGCGCGACGAACACCGGGGAGCTGTTTTTT
CDR3 protein: CASSQDLSATNTGELFF

clone size: .
V gene: TRBV6-5
J gene: TRBJ2-3
D gene: TRBD2
CDR3 DNA: TGTGCCAGCGGACTAGCGGGAGTGGATACGCAGTATTTT
CDR3 protein: CASGLAGVDTQYF

clone size: .
V gene: TRBV7-8
J gene: TRBJ1-4
D gene: .
CDR3 DNA: TGTGCCAGCAGCTTACGGGGGGGAAATGAAAAACTGTTTTTT
CDR3 protein: CASSLRGGNEKLFF

clone size: .
V gene: TRBV30
J gene: TRBJ1-6
D gene: TRBD1
CDR3 DNA: TGTGCGGCCGGGCACAGGGGGAGGCCTAATTCACCCCTCCACTTT
CDR3 protein: CAAGHRGRPNSPLHF

clone size: .
V gene: TRBV5-8
J gene: TRBJ1-1
D gene: .
CDR3 DNA: TGTGCCAGCAGCCGGAGGGTAACGAACACTGAAGCTTTCTTT
CDR3 protein: CASSRRVTNTEAFF

clone size: .
V gene: TRBV19
J gene: TRBJ1-2
D gene: .
CDR3 DNA: TGTGCCAGTAGTCGGGGGGCCGGCTACACCTTC
CDR3 protein: CASSRGAGYTF

clone size: .
V gene: TRBV27
J gene: TRBJ2-1
D gene: .
CDR3 DNA: TGTGCCAGCAGGTCCACCGGGGATACTTTTCATCCGTTCTTC
CDR3 protein: CASRSTGDTFHPFF

clone size: .
V gene: TRBV5-4
J gene: TRBJ2-2
D gene: TRBD2
CDR3 DNA: TGTGCCAGCAGCTTGCTCGCGACTAGCTCCACCGGGGAGCTGTTTTTT
CDR3 protein: CASSLLATSSTGELFF

clone size: .
V gene: TRBV27
J gene: TRBJ1-5
D gene: .
CDR3 DNA: TGTGCCAGCAGGAGGACAGTCACTAAAAGTCAGCCCCAGCATTTT
CDR3 protein: CASRRTVTKSQPQHF

clone size: .
V gene: TRBV18
J gene: TRBJ1-6
D gene: TRBD1
CDR3 DNA: TGTGCCAGCTCACCACGGCGGGGGACAGGGGTGGATAATTCACCCCTCCACTTT
CDR3 protein: CASSPRRGTGVDNSPLHF